These T cell receptor beta chains were read from a single sample in a study of T cell responses to AZD1222 COVID-19 vaccine. Sequencing used immunoSEQ multiplex PCR; TCRdb keeps in-frame clones, though not all of them. Counted here are some 140,000 clones, approximately 90% occurring once; the ten biggest clones make up approximately 6%. Sequencing used peripheral blood, obtained on day 0 of AZD1222 vaccination. The receptors shown here come from an adult in good health. CDR3s include the opening cysteine and the closing phenylalanine or tryptophan. A D gene is named only where the DNA matches it firmly. Not all rows give a size; the values are once, few, many and, for expanded clones, a class.

CDR3nt	CDR3aa	d_gene	v_gene	j_gene	abundance
TGTGCCAGCAAGGGTCCAGGGGGGGCCGGGGAGCTGTTTTTT	CASKGPGGAGELFF	-	TRBV28	TRBJ2-2	once
TGCAGTGTCGTATTTACCTATGGCTACACCTTC	CSVVFTYGYTF	-	TRBV20-1	TRBJ1-2	-
TGTGCCAGCCGCGGGCGGGTCAACTACTTC	CASRGRVNYF	-	TRBV2	TRBJ1-2	few
TGTGCCAGCAGTTACCGGGGACAAGATCAGCCCCAGCATTTT	CASSYRGQDQPQHF	-	TRBV6-5	TRBJ1-5	-
TGTGCCAGCAGTACAGGGGGCGAGGTCAGTCAGCCCCAGCATTTT	CASSTGGEVSQPQHF	TRBD1	TRBV6-2/TRBV6-3	TRBJ1-5	-
TGTGCCAGCAGTTACGGGACTAGCGGGAGCATCGAGCAGTACTTC	CASSYGTSGSIEQYF	TRBD2	TRBV28	TRBJ2-7	-
TGTGCCAGTAGTATAGGAACAGGGAACTATGGCTACACCTTC	CASSIGTGNYGYTF	-	TRBV19	TRBJ1-2	-
TGTGCCACGTACGATCAGGGGCGCATGAGAGTTGGCTACACCTTC	CATYDQGRMRVGYTF	-	TRBV5-4	TRBJ1-2	once
TGTGCCAGCAGCTTGGACGGCGGGACAGGGCGCCAAGCTTTCTTT	CASSLDGGTGRQAFF	TRBD1	TRBV5-8	TRBJ1-1	-
TGTGCCAGCAGCCTTAGCGCTGCCACAGATACGCAGTATTTT	CASSLSAATDTQYF	-	TRBV7-8	TRBJ2-3	once
TGTGCCAGCAAGGACAGGGCGAACTATGGCTACACCTTC	CASKDRANYGYTF	TRBD1	TRBV7-2	TRBJ1-2	-
TGCGCCAGCAGCCAAGAGCGTCACTCATACAATGAGCAGTTCTTC	CASSQERHSYNEQFF	-	TRBV4-3	TRBJ2-1	-
TGTGCCAGCAGTCCCCATGGGGGGCGAGGCTACACCTTC	CASSPHGGRGYTF	-	TRBV12-3/TRBV12-4	TRBJ1-2	-
TGTGCCAGCAGTCCTTTCTCTACAGGAGGGCATTCACCCCTCCACTTT	CASSPFSTGGHSPLHF	-	TRBV28	TRBJ1-6	-
TGTGCCAGCAGTGAAGCACTAGCGGGAGCAGATACGCAGTATTTT	CASSEALAGADTQYF	TRBD2	TRBV6-1	TRBJ2-3	-
TGCGCCAGCAGCCAAGAAGGGTTTACTAATGAAAAACTGTTTTTT	CASSQEGFTNEKLFF	-	TRBV4-1	TRBJ1-4	-
TGTGCCAGCAGTTCACAGGGTACGTTCCACTTC	CASSSQGTFHF	-	TRBV27	TRBJ2-7	-
TGTGCCAGTAGTGGTAGAGGCGGGAGAAGGGAGCAGTACTTC	CASSGRGGRREQYF	TRBD2	TRBV19	TRBJ2-7	-
TGTGCCTGGAGTGCTGGCTATGACTATGGCTACACCTTC	CAWSAGYDYGYTF	-	TRBV30	TRBJ1-2	-
TGTGCCAGCAGCTCCCGGGACAGGGGCCCCTACGAGCAGTACTTC	CASSSRDRGPYEQYF	TRBD1	TRBV5-6	TRBJ2-7	-
TGTGCCAGCAGCCAAGATGGATGGAGCTCTGGAAACACCATATATTTT	CASSQDGWSSGNTIYF	-	TRBV14	TRBJ1-3	once
TGTGCCACAGCTTTTGAAGGCAGGGAGCTGTTTTTT	CATAFEGRELFF	-	TRBV7-6	TRBJ2-2	-
TGCGCCAGCAGCCTCGAGGGACAGGGGAGGTCTTACAATGAGCAGTTCTTC	CASSLEGQGRSYNEQFF	TRBD1	TRBV4-3	TRBJ2-1	-
TGTGCCAGCAGCTTCCGGGACAGGGGCCTTTCACCCCTCCACTTT	CASSFRDRGLSPLHF	TRBD1	TRBV6-5	TRBJ1-6	-
TGTGCCAGCAGTGAAATCCTTAGCGGATCGACCTACGAGCAGTACTTC	CASSEILSGSTYEQYF	-	TRBV6-1	TRBJ2-7	once
TGTGCCAGCAGCGCCTCCGGCGGAGGCCGGGAGACCCAGTACTTC	CASSASGGGRETQYF	-	TRBV9	TRBJ2-5	-
TGTGCCAGCAGTTTGACAGGGGCTACCTACAATGAGCAGTTCTTC	CASSLTGATYNEQFF	TRBD1	TRBV28	TRBJ2-1	-
TGTGCCAGCAGCTTAGCTTCGGCAGGGGGAAATTATGGCTACACCTTC	CASSLASAGGNYGYTF	TRBD1	TRBV7-2	TRBJ1-2	-
TGTGCCAGCCAATCGGGAGAAGGGGGCTACACCTTC	CASQSGEGGYTF	-	TRBV19	TRBJ1-2	-
TGTGCCAGTAGACCGGGGCACACCGGGGAGCTGTTTTTT	CASRPGHTGELFF	-	TRBV19	TRBJ2-2	-
TGTGCCAGCTTTTTTAGCGGGAGGGCCGACTCTGGTACAGATACGCAGTATTTT	CASFFSGRADSGTDTQYF	TRBD2	TRBV7-8	TRBJ2-3	-
TGTGCCAGCAGGGCGTGGGGGGGGCACTATGGCTACACCTTC	CASRAWGGHYGYTF	-	TRBV27	TRBJ1-2	-
TGCGCCAGCCGATCTAGCGGGGAAAACACAGATACGCAGTATTTT	CASRSSGENTDTQYF	TRBD2	TRBV5-1	TRBJ2-3	-
TGTGCCAGCACCCTTCTTGGCCCTAGCAATCAGCCCCAGCATTTT	CASTLLGPSNQPQHF	-	TRBV28	TRBJ1-5	-
TGTGCCAGCAGCTACTACTTGGGGGGAGGGCTCTATGGCTACACCTTC	CASSYYLGGGLYGYTF	-	TRBV7-2	TRBJ1-2	-
TGCAGCGCTAGGGGACTAGCGGGAAACAATGAGCAGTTCTTC	CSARGLAGNNEQFF	TRBD2	TRBV29-1	TRBJ2-1	-
TGTGCCAGCAGTGCACACTTGAACTATGGCTACACCTTC	CASSAHLNYGYTF	-	TRBV12-3/TRBV12-4	TRBJ1-2	-
TGTGCCAGCACCCGGGCGGGAGGATTGACTAGCGGGAGCTCCTACAATGAGCAGTTCTTC	CASTRAGGLTSGSSYNEQFF	TRBD2	TRBV7-9	TRBJ2-1	-
TGTGCCAGCAGCTTGAGCGGGAGTCTTTACAATGAGCAGTTCTTC	CASSLSGSLYNEQFF	TRBD2	TRBV5-4	TRBJ2-1	-
TGTGCCAGCACTAAGCGGGGCGGCTACACCTTC	CASTKRGGYTF	-	TRBV12-3/TRBV12-4	TRBJ1-2	once
TGTGCCAGCAGTATCGCGGCGACCTATGGCTACACCTTC	CASSIAATYGYTF	-	TRBV27	TRBJ1-2	-
TGTGCCAGCAGCCAAGATCTCCCAGGGGGCTACACAGATACGCAGTATTTT	CASSQDLPGGYTDTQYF	TRBD1	TRBV4-2	TRBJ2-3	-
TGTGCCAGCAGCCCGGGGGGTACCATTAGCTCCTACGAGCAGTACTTC	CASSPGGTISSYEQYF	TRBD2	TRBV11-1	TRBJ2-7	-
TGTGCCAGCAGCCGGACAGTTTTGAACACTGAAGCTTTCTTT	CASSRTVLNTEAFF	-	TRBV3-1/TRBV3-2	TRBJ1-1	-
TGCGCCAGCAGTCAAGTCGCAGGGGGCCCGATCTACGAGCAGTACTTC	CASSQVAGGPIYEQYF	TRBD1	TRBV23-1	TRBJ2-7	-
TGTGCCAGCAGCCAAGAGTGGAGTAGCTCATCGAGGACCGGGGAGCTGTTTTTT	CASSQEWSSSSRTGELFF	-	TRBV14	TRBJ2-2	-
TGTGCCAGCTCAGTCGGACAGACCTACGAGCAGTACTTC	CASSVGQTYEQYF	-	TRBV18	TRBJ2-7	once